This TCR beta chain is from a study of blood T cell repertoires in COVID-19 (dated by TCRdb to 2020 to 2021). Some background on the complete study: The collaborator samples originated in the United States, Italy and Spain and spanned the acute and convalescent phases of COVID-19. The material from the prospective study consisted of cDNA or gDNA derived from T cells, B-cell-depleted T cells, or PBMCs. Deeply sampled blood TCRbeta repertoires from subjects exposed to, actively infected with, or recovered from COVID-19 were included in the dataset. The repertoires were made available in a free public database intended to serve as a resource for research on the immune response to SARS-CoV-2. Samples were obtained from the ongoing ImmuneRACE study (first 160 participants) and from approximately 1,200 subjects provided by 6 global collaborators. The sample metadata nearly always contained a de-identified subject ID, COVID-19 status, age in years and sex. Where available, HLA class I and class II types were obtained from metadata supplied by the sample provider rather than from assay-based typing.

Points on this clone: Its antigen specificity is not known. No base-level quality is on record; no much larger clone is a single base apart.

One collaborating source in Seattle enrolled patients during active infection and followed them longitudinally through the course of disease. Whole blood was collected in K2EDTA tubes by collaborating institutions according to the institutions' own protocols. For TCRbeta analysis, collaborator samples were shipped as frozen whole blood, as isolated PBMCs, or as DNA extracted from either sample type. Paper-wide results and their limitations: How much clinical and demographic metadata was included differed by source and by participant, and the metadata was provided uncurated.

TCRbeta CDR3 regions were amplified from genomic DNA by means of the immunoSEQ Assay, a bias-controlled multiplex PCR. Regarding the original processing steps: Nucleated cell counts per sample were estimated from amplification of reference gene primers within the assay. Sequence reads were collapsed and filtered to measure the absolute abundance of every unique TCRbeta CDR3 rearrangement. For each sample, productive Simpson clonality was calculated as the square root of Simpson's diversity index across productive rearrangements. The immuneACCESS repertoire file appears here via TCRdb, limited to in-frame rearrangements. These files lack a portion of the clones; in checked studies, under half of the deficit traces to unresolved V genes, and the cause of the others is not known. The DNA gave D and trimming, while V, J and clone size come from that table. This sample holds roughly 58,000 clones; roughly 77% were observed only once. About 31% of the sample goes to the ten largest clones.

There are 16 amino acids in the CDR3, from cysteine to phenylalanine inclusive. Just the 48-base CDR3 DNA is kept, in frame starting at base 1. The germline V gene encodes CDR1 SGDLS and CDR2 YYNGEE. Compared with germline, V lacks 3 bases and J lacks 1 base; bases without a gene match: 4. The specimen was peripheral blood. The sequence was obtained from a man aged 55 to 70 with COVID-19, enrolled during active disease. This chain is built from TRBV9 and TRBJ2-1; 10 bases in the junction line up with TRBD2. The bases are TGTGCCAGCAGCGCTCCGACTAGCGGGTCCTACAATGAGCAGTTCTTC. Its translation is CASSAPTSGSYNEQFF.